The present T cell receptor beta chain was sequenced within a study of blood T cells in healthy people across ages. This CDR3 is 14 amino acids long. CDR1 is SGHTA and CDR2 is FQGNSA in the germline V gene. The germline V and J ends were trimmed by 5 bases and 8 bases, with 15 bases remaining between them. Healthy individuals of Caucasian origin from Russia, aged about 6 to 95, served as donors. Next came a second PCR, run for about 6 to 11 cycles, which used a sample-barcoded 5' primer along with a J-beta primer mix. TCRdb reanalysed the 5' RACE reads using MiXCR and keeps one entry per CDR3 protein. The sample lists 1,800,000 or so distinct CDR3 sequences; 35% to 50% were seen once.

The sequenced sample was blood. The rearrangement links TRBV7-2 to TRBJ1-4, with D maybe TRBD1 (6 bases). This receptor was taken from a human donor in good health. The CDR3 DNA follows: TGTGCCAGCAGCCGGCCAGGGGCGAGGGAAAAACTGTTTTTT. Protein product: CASSRPGAREKLFF.